This T cell receptor beta chain was recovered during a study of Graves' ophthalmopathy and Graves' hyperthyroidism. For repertoire sequencing, the TCR beta CDR3 regions were amplified from RNA transcripts. First-round RT-PCR with HTBI primers preceded a second-round multiplex PCR. From the multiplex PCR reads, TCRdb called clonotypes with MiXCR, one entry per CDR3 protein. The table includes around 15,000 distinct CDR3 sequences, 46% detected once. CDR3 size: 15 residues. Trimming cost V 6 bases and J 7 bases; bases outside gene matches: 11. The specimen was peripheral blood. This chain uses TRBV12-3 or TRBV12-4 with TRBJ2-2; 7 bases fit TRBD1. This TCR came from a woman aged 40-49 years with stable Graves' hyperthyroidism. The CDR3 reads CASSPQGGLGGELFF. The DNA of the CDR3 is TGTGCCAGCAGCCCCCAAGGGGGCCTGGGCGGGGAGCTGTTTTTT.